This T cell receptor beta chain was observed in a study of cytomegalovirus exposure and HLA in healthy donors. A multiplex PCR was run with 60 Vbeta primers and 13 Jbeta primers. TCRdb's copy holds only in-frame clones and misses some; the assay was immunoSEQ multiplex PCR. Among 170,000 or so clones listed, approximately 80% were seen once. The clonotype comes from a woman aged 45-65 years in good health and CMV-seronegative. The sample taken for sequencing was PBMCs.

The CDR3 nucleotides read TGTGCCAGCAGCGGGGAGACCCAGTACTTC. This codes for CASSGETQYF. The V gene is TRBV28, the J gene TRBJ2-5, with D unresolved. From germline, CDR1 is MDHEN and CDR2 SYDVKM. Trimming left V 6 bases short and J 5 bases short, with 4 bases between. CDR3 length equals 10 residues.